These 7 T cell receptor beta chains came from one sample sequenced in a study of siplizumab effects on memory and regulatory T cells. Repertoires were generated with immunoSEQ multiplex PCR, while TCRdb's copy carries only in-frame clones and drops some. Among over 100,000 clones listed, roughly nine tenths were seen once. The sequencing input was Tregs sorted from blood. The receptors come from a human donor in good health.

The chain employs TRBV5-6 and TRBJ1-1; D is undetermined. The germline V gene has CDR1 SGHDT and CDR2 YYEEEE. This CDR3 is 16 amino acids long. Trimming removed 0 bases at V and 3 bases at J, with 15 bases between. The CDR3 protein is CASSLGVGRVDTEAFF. CDR3 DNA sequence: TGTGCCAGCAGCTTGGGGGTAGGGCGGGTGGACACTGAAGCTTTCTTT.

The chain employs TRBV27 and TRBJ1-5; the match to TRBD1 covers 11 bases. CDR1 is MNHEY and CDR2 is SMNVEV in the germline V gene (reference sequence). The CDR3 has 17 residues. V lost 0 bases to trimming and J lost 5 bases; unmatched junction nucleotides: 6. As DNA, the CDR3 is TGTGCCAGCAGTTTATCGTTAGGACAGGGGGCATATCAGCCCCAGCATTTT. Its translation: CASSLSLGQGAYQPQHF.

The chain carries TRBV6-5 and TRBJ2-6, with D unclear. CDR3 length: 15 residues. The V and J ends lost 7 bases and 1 base respectively, with 11 bases between them. Germline V gene lookup returns CDR1 MNHEY and CDR2 SVGAGI. The chain's CDR3 is CASTQFQSGANVLTF. CDR3 nucleotides: TGTGCCAGCACTCAGTTCCAGTCTGGGGCCAACGTCCTGACTTTC.

This sequence joins TRBV7-9 and TRBJ1-5, with a tentative D call TRBD1 (5 bases). Germline-derived CDR1 and CDR2 are SEHNR and FQNEAQ (reference sequence). Trimming shortened V by 5 bases and J by 3 bases, and 14 bases separated the two germline ends. This CDR3 is 15 amino acids long. For the CDR3, the DNA is TGTGCCAGCAGCCCGGGGGTCACCGACAATCAGCCCCAGCATTTT. It specifies CASSPGVTDNQPQHF.

J is TRBJ2-2 and V is TRBV4-1; maybe TRBD1 (5 bases). CDR3 length: 13 residues. Trimming left V 3 bases short and J 6 bases short, with 8 bases between. CDR1 and CDR2 from the germline V gene are MGHRA and YSYEKL. In nucleotides, the CDR3 is TGCGCCAGCAGCCACCAGGGTTCCGGGGAGCTGTTTTTT. Its translation is CASSHQGSGELFF.

The chain carries TRBV27 and TRBJ2-2; D is unclear. The V end was cut by 10 bases, the J end by 2 bases, with 14 bases between. The CDR3 length is 14 residues. Germline lookup yields CDR1 MNHEY and CDR2 SMNVEV (reference sequence). The CDR3 nucleotides are TGTGCCACATCCCGGGCAGTCAACACCGGGGAGCTGTTTTTT. This translates into CATSRAVNTGELFF.

The chain uses TRBV18 and TRBJ2-3, with TRBD2 matching 7 bases. Germline loops: CDR1 KGHSH, CDR2 LQKENI. V lost 6 bases and J lost 4; bases outside the gene matches: 10. This CDR3 is built from 15 residues. The CDR3 loop reads CASSPLRGGPDTQYF. DNA for the CDR3: TGTGCCAGCTCCCCTCTGAGGGGAGGGCCAGATACGCAGTATTTT.